These T cell receptor beta chains were read from a single sample in a study of Ad26.COV2.S vaccination and SARS-CoV-2 variants. The repertoire was sequenced with immunoSEQ multiplex PCR; TCRdb's copy has only in-frame clones and lacks some. The sample records about 450,000 clones, 89% being singletons. Material: peripheral blood, obtained in a trial of Ad26.COV2.S vaccine versus placebo. The receptor source for this set is a person aged 18-60 years who received the Ad26.COV2.S COVID-19 vaccine or a placebo. CDR3s include the opening cysteine and the closing phenylalanine or tryptophan. The D gene is left open where the match is weak. Part of the rows lack a size; the others show once, few, many or a class for expanded clones.

D	length	V	J	size	DNA	CDR3
TRBD2	17	TRBV18	TRBJ2-3	NA	TGTGCCAGCTCACCAGACTCTAGCGGGGTTAGCACAGATACGCAGTATTTT	CASSPDSSGVSTDTQYF
TRBD1	16	TRBV3-1/TRBV3-2	TRBJ1-5	NA	TGTGCCAGCAGCCTTAAGGGGGCAGGAGGCTATCAGCCCCAGCATTTT	CASSLKGAGGYQPQHF
TRBD1	15	TRBV25-1	TRBJ1-1	NA	TGTGCCAGCAGTGAGCCTTACAGGGGGAGGACTGAAGCTTTCTTT	CASSEPYRGRTEAFF
TRBD1	16	TRBV4-1	TRBJ2-1	NA	TGCGCCAGCAGCAGACGGACAGGGGACGGTGTAGATGAGCAGTTCTTC	CASSRRTGDGVDEQFF
TRBD2	16	TRBV11-2	TRBJ2-2	NA	TGTGCCAGCAGCTACTGGGCCAGCGGGAGGTCGGGGGAGCTGTTTTTT	CASSYWASGRSGELFF
TRBD1	13	TRBV11-3	TRBJ1-2	NA	TGTGCCAGCAGCCGGGACAGTTACTACGGCTACACCTTC	CASSRDSYYGYTF
NA	14	TRBV28	TRBJ2-4	NA	TGTGCCAGCAGTGCAACAGGGTTCTTCAACATTCAGTACTTC	CASSATGFFNIQYF
NA	13	TRBV3-1/TRBV3-2	TRBJ1-2	NA	TGTGCCAGCAGCCGACAGTCAAGGAATGGCTACACCTTC	CASSRQSRNGYTF
TRBD1	15	TRBV5-1	TRBJ2-5	NA	TGCGCCAGCAGCAACCCGACAGGGGCGGGGGAGACCCAGTACTTC	CASSNPTGAGETQYF
NA	15	TRBV5-1	TRBJ2-6	NA	TGCGCCAGCAGCTCCGAAAACTCTGGGGCCAACGTCCTGACTTTC	CASSSENSGANVLTF
TRBD2	14	TRBV2	TRBJ2-2	NA	TGTGCCAGCAACCGGGACTACCGAACCGGGGAGCTGTTTTTT	CASNRDYRTGELFF
NA	13	TRBV11-3	TRBJ1-2	NA	TGTGCCAGCAGCCTGGACCTTAGTTATGGCTACACCTTC	CASSLDLSYGYTF
TRBD1	17	TRBV28	TRBJ1-5	NA	TGTGCCAGCAGTTTCACCGGGACAGCCGCCATCGGGCAGCCCCAGCATTTT	CASSFTGTAAIGQPQHF
TRBD1	15	TRBV7-9	TRBJ2-3	NA	TGTGCCAGCAGCCCCTCAGGACAGGACACAGATACGCAGTATTTT	CASSPSGQDTDTQYF
NA	13	TRBV7-9	TRBJ1-2	NA	TGTGCCAGCAGCTTAATGGTAGGGACTGGCTACACCTTC	CASSLMVGTGYTF
NA	15	TRBV6-5	TRBJ1-1	NA	TGTGCCAGCAGTTACTCAACGCCGATGAACACTGAAGCTTTCTTT	CASSYSTPMNTEAFF
NA	15	TRBV21-1	TRBJ1-2	NA	TGTGCCAGCAGCACGAACAGGGGGTCGGGCTATGGCTACACCTTC	CASSTNRGSGYGYTF
TRBD1	19	TRBV24-1	TRBJ2-5	NA	TGTGCCACCAGTGATTTAAACCCCCGGGACAGGGGGTCGGAGGAGACCCAGTACTTC	CATSDLNPRDRGSEETQYF
NA	15	TRBV2	TRBJ1-6	few	TGTGCCAGCAGTGACAGGAGCTCCTATAATTCACCCCTCCACTTT	CASSDRSSYNSPLHF
NA	11	TRBV12-3/TRBV12-4	TRBJ1-2	NA	TGTGCCAGCAGAAGTATCTATGGCTACACCTTC	CASRSIYGYTF
TRBD2	15	TRBV2	TRBJ2-5	NA	TGTGCCAGCAGGCGACTAGCGGGAGATCGGGAGACCCAGTACTTC	CASRRLAGDRETQYF
TRBD2	15	TRBV7-3	TRBJ2-1	NA	TGTGCCAGCAGCTTCAGCGGGGGCTCCTACAATGAGCAGTTCTTC	CASSFSGGSYNEQFF
NA	14	TRBV6-5	TRBJ2-1	NA	TGTGCCAGCACGGTTTGGCCGCTCGGCAATGAGCAGTTCTTC	CASTVWPLGNEQFF
TRBD1	13	TRBV10-3	TRBJ1-1	NA	TGTGCCATTCGAGACAGGGCGGACACTGAAGCTTTCTTT	CAIRDRADTEAFF
NA	18	TRBV5-1	TRBJ1-1	NA	TGCGCCAGCAGCGAGGGGCCGCAGGGGCACATTACAAACACTGAAGCTTTCTTT	CASSEGPQGHITNTEAFF
NA	12	TRBV7-3	TRBJ2-1	NA	TGTGCCAGCAGCTCGCCAGGCGGGGAGCAGTTCTTC	CASSSPGGEQFF
NA	13	TRBV4-1	TRBJ1-2	NA	TGCGCCAGCAGCCTGGCCGGGGGCCTGGGCTACACCTTC	CASSLAGGLGYTF
TRBD1	15	TRBV6-6	TRBJ2-1	NA	TGTGCCAGCAGTTACTCCCACAGGGGTCGCAATGAGCAGTTCTTC	CASSYSHRGRNEQFF
TRBD2	14	TRBV6-5	TRBJ2-2	NA	TGTGCCAGCTCCGTAGCGGGAGTCACCGGGGAGCTGTTTTTT	CASSVAGVTGELFF
TRBD1	12	TRBV18	TRBJ1-2	NA	TGTGCCAGCTCTCAACAGGGGGATGGCTACACCTTC	CASSQQGDGYTF
NA	15	TRBV19	TRBJ2-5	once	TGTGCCAGTAGTATAGATTTACGGGGGCAAGAGACCCAGTACTTC	CASSIDLRGQETQYF
TRBD1	13	TRBV27	TRBJ1-5	NA	TGTGCCAGCAGGACAGGGGGGGATCAGCCCCAGCATTTT	CASRTGGDQPQHF
NA	15	TRBV5-1	TRBJ2-2	NA	TGCGCCAGCAGCCTCATTCCAAAGAACACCGGGGAGCTGTTTTTT	CASSLIPKNTGELFF
TRBD2	17	TRBV7-9	TRBJ2-2	NA	TGTGCCAGCAGCTCAGCCACTAGCGGGGGAAACACCGGGGAGCTGTTTTTT	CASSSATSGGNTGELFF
NA	11	TRBV18	TRBJ2-4	NA	TGTGCCAGCTCACCTGGGGACAAGGTGTACTTC	CASSPGDKVYF
TRBD2	17	TRBV7-2	TRBJ2-7	NA	TGTGCCAGCAGCTCGCCCCCTTGGCGGGGGAGCTCCTACGAGCAGTACTTC	CASSSPPWRGSSYEQYF